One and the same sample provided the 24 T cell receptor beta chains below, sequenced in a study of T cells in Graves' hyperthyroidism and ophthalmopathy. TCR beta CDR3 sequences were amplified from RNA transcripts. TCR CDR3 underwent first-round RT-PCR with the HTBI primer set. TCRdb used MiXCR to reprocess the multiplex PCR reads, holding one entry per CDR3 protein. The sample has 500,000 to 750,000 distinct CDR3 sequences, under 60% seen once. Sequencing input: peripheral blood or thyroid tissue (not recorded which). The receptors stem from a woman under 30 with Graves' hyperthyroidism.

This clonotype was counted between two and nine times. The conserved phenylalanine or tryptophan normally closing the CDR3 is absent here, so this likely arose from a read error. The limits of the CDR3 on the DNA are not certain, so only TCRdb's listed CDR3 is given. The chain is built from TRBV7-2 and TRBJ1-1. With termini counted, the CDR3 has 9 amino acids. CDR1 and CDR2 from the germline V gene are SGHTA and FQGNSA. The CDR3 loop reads CASSLSLAG.

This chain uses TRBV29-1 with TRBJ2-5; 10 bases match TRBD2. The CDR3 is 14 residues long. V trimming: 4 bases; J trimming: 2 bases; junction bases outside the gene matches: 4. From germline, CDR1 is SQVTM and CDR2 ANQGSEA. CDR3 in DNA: TGCAGCGTTGGGGCTAGCGGGAGTCAAGAGACCCAGTACTTC. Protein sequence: CSVGASGSQETQYF.

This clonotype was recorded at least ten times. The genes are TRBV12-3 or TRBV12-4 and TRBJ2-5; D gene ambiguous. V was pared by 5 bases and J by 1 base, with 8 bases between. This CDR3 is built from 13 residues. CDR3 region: CASSAQVQETQYF. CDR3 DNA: TGTGCCAGCAGTGCACAAGTCCAAGAGACCCAGTACTTC.

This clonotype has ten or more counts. DNA of the CDR3: TGTGCCAGCAGTGAGAGTTTTGGCACGCCGCCTGGTTCACCCCTCCACTTT. Its translation is CASSESFGTPPGSPLHF. The chain recombines TRBV2 with TRBJ1-6; D is ambiguous. CDR3 length equals 17 residues. The germline V and J ends were trimmed by 3 bases and 9 bases, with 21 bases remaining between them. The germline gives CDR1 SNHLY, CDR2 FYNNEI.

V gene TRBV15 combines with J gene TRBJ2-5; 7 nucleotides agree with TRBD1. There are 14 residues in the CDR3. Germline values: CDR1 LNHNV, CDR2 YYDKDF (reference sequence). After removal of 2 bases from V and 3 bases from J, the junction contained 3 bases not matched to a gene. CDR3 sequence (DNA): TGTGCCACCAGCAGAAGGGGGCGGGAAGAGACCCAGTACTTC. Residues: CATSRRGREETQYF.

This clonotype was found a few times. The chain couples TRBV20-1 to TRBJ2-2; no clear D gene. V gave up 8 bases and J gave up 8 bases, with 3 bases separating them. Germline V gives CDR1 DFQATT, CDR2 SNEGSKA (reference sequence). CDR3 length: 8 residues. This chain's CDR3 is CSTGELFF. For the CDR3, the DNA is TGCAGTACAGGGGAGCTGTTTTTT.

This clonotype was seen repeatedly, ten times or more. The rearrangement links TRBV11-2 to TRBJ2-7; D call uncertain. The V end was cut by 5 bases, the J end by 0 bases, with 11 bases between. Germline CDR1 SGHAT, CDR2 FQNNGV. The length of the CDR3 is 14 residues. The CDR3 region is CASSPRPSSYEQYF. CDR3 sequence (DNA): TGTGCCAGCAGCCCCCGCCCTAGCTCCTACGAGCAGTACTTC.

CDR3 sequence: CSLASRYYEQYF. Here the CDR3 DNA reads TGCAGCTTGGCGAGTAGGTACTACGAGCAGTACTTC. This chain uses TRBV29-1 with TRBJ2-7, with D uncertain. V was shortened by 8 bases and J by 3 bases, with 14 bases between the two germline ends. CDR1 is SQVTM, CDR2 ANQGSEA, per germline. CDR3 length equals 12 residues.

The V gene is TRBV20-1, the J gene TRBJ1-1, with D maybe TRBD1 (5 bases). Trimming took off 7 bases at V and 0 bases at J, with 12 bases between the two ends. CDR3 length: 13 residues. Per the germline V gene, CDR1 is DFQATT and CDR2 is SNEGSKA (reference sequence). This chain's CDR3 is CSVRQDMNTEAFF. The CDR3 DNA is TGCAGTGTTAGGCAGGACATGAACACTGAAGCTTTCTTT.

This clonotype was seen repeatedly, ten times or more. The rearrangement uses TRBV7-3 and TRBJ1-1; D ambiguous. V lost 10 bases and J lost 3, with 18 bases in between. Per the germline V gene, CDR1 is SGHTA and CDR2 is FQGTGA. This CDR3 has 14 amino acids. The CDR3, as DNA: TGTGCCACCGGCATCGGGCAGCGAGACACTGAAGCTTTCTTT. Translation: CATGIGQRDTEAFF.

CDR3 region: CASSVEAGGGNQPQHF. CDR3 nucleotides: TGTGCCAGCAGCGTAGAAGCAGGGGGTGGCAATCAGCCCCAGCATTTT. The chain uses TRBV7-9 and TRBJ1-5; TRBD1 agrees at 7 bases. This CDR3 contains 16 residues. CDR1 SEHNR and CDR2 FQNEAQ come from the germline V gene (reference sequence). J gave up 2 bases and V 5 bases, and 9 bases lay outside the gene matches.

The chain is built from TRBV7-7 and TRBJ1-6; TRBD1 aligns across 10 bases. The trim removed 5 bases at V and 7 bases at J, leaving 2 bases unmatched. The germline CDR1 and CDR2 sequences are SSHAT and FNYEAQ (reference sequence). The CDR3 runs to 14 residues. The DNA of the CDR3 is TGTGCCAGCAGCATGGGACAGGGGAATTCACCCCTCCACTTT. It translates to CASSMGQGNSPLHF.

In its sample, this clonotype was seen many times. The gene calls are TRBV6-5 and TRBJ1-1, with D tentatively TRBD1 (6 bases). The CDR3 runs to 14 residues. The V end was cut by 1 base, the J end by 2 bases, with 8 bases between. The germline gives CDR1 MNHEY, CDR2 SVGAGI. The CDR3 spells CASSYWGANTEAFF. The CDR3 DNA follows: TGTGCCAGCAGTTACTGGGGGGCCAACACTGAAGCTTTCTTT.

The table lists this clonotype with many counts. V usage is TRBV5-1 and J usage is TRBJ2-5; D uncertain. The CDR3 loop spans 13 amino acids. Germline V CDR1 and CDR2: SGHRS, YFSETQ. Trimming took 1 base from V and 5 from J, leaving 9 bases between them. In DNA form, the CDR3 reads TGCGCCAGCAGCTTGCAGCGTCTCGAGACCCAGTACTTC. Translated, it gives CASSLQRLETQYF.

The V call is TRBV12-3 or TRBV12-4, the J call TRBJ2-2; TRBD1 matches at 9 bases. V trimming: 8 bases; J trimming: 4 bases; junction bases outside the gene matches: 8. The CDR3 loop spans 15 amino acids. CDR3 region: CASAPDRGLTGELFF. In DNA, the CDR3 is TGTGCCAGCGCCCCGGACAGGGGTCTCACCGGGGAGCTGTTTTTT.

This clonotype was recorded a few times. The CDR3 loop reads CASTGLAGDNEQFF. The CDR3 nucleotides read TGTGCCAGCACGGGACTAGCGGGGGACAATGAGCAGTTCTTC. This rearrangement joins TRBV2 to TRBJ2-1, with 14 bases aligning to TRBD2. The CDR3 extends over 14 amino acids. V dropped 7 bases and J dropped 5; count of bases not matched to a gene: 1. Germline values: CDR1 SNHLY, CDR2 FYNNEI. The entire variable domain, with the rest obtained from reference TRBV2 and TRBJ2-1, is as follows: EPEVTQTPSHQVTQMGQEVILRCVPISNHLYFYWYRQILGQKVEFLVSFYNNEISEKSEIFDDQFSVERPDGSNFTLKIRSTKLEDSAMYFCASTGLAGDNEQFFGPGTRLTVL.

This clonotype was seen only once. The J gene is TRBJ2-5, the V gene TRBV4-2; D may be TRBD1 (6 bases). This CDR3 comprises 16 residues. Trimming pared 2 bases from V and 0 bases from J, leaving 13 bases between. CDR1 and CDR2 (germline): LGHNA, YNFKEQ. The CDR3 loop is CASSQWGHSYQETQYF. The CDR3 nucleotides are TGTGCCAGCAGCCAATGGGGACATTCGTACCAAGAGACCCAGTACTTC.

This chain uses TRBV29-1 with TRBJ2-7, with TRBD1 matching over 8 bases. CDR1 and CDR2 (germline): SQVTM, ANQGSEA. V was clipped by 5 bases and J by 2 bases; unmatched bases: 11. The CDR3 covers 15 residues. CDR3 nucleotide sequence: TGCAGCGTTAGTGGTGGCGGGACAGGCACCTACGAGCAGTACTTC. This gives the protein CSVSGGGTGTYEQYF.

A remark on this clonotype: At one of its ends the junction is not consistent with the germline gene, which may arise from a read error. The CDR3 region is CASSRKGLGYTF. CDR3 DNA sequence: TGTGCCAGCAGCCGAAAGGGGCTTGGCTACACCTTT. This chain links TRBV7-9 with TRBJ1-2, with a possible D match to TRBD1 (5 bases). The length of the CDR3 is 12 residues. Germline V CDR1 and CDR2: SEHNR, FQNEAQ (reference sequence).

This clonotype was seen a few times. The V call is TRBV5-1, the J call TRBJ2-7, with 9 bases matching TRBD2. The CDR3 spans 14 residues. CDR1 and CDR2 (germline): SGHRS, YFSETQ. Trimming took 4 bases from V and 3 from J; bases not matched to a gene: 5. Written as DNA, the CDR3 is TGCGCCAGCAGCACCTTGACTAGCGGCTACGAGCAGTACTTC. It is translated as CASSTLTSGYEQYF.

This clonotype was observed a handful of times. The chain's CDR3 is CASSYAETNYGYTF. The CDR3 DNA follows: TGTGCCAGCAGTTATGCAGAGACTAACTATGGCTACACCTTC. The J gene is TRBJ1-2, the V gene TRBV6-6; D unclear. V was pared by 3 bases and J by 0 bases, with 8 bases between. Germline V gene sequence: CDR1 MNHNY, CDR2 SVGAGI (reference sequence). The CDR3 has 14 residues.

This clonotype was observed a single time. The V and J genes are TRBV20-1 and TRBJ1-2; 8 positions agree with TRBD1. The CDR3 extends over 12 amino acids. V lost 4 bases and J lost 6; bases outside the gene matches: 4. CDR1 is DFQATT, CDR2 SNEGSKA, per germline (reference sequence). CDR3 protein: CSAIRGRNGYTF. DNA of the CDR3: TGCAGTGCTATCAGGGGGCGGAATGGCTACACCTTC.

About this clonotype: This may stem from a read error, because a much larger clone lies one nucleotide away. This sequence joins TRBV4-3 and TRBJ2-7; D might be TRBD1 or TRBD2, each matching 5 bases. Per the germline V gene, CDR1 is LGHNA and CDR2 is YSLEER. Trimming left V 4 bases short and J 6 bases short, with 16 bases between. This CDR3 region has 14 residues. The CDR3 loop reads CASSLSAGGLEQYF. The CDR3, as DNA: TGCGCCAGCAGCCTTTCTGCTGGGGGTCTCGAGCAGTACTTC.

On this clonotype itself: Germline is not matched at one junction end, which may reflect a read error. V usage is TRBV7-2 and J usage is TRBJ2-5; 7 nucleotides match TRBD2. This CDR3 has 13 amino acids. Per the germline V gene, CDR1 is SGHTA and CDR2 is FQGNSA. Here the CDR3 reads CASSLSRGEGQYF. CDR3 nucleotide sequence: TGTGCTAGCAGCTTAAGTCGGGGGGAGGGCCAGTACTTC.